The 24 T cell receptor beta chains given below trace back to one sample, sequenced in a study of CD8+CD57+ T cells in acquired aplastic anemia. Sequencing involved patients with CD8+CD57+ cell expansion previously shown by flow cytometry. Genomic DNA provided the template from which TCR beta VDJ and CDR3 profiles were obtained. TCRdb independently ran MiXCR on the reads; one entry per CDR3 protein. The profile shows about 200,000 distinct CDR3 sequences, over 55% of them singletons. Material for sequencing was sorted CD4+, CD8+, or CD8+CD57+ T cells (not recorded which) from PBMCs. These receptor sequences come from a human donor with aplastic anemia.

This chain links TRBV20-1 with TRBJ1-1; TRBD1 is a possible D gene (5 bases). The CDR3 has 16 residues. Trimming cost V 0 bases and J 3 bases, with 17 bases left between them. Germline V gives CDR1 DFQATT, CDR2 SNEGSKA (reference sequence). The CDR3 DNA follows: TGCAGTGCTAGAGATCCCGCGGCAGGGCAGGACACTGAAGCTTTCTTT. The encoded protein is CSARDPAAGQDTEAFF.

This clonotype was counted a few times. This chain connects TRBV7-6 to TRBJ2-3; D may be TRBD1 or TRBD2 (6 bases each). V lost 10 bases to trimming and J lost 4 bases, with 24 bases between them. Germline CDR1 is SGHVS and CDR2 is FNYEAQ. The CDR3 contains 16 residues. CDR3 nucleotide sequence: TGTGCCACAGCAGCCGATTCGAGGGGGGCCCCAGATACGCAGTATTTT. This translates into CATAADSRGAPDTQYF.

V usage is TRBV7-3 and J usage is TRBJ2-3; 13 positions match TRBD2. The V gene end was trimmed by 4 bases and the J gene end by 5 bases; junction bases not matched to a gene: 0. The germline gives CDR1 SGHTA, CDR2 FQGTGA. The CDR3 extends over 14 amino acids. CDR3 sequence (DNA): TGTGCCAGCAGCTGGACTAGCGGGGGAGATACGCAGTATTTT. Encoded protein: CASSWTSGGDTQYF.

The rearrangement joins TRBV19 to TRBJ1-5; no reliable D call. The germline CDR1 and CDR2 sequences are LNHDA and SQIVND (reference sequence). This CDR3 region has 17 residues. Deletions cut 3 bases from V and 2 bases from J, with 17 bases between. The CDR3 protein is CASSIWSSLLGNQPQHF. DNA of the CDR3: TGTGCCAGTAGTATTTGGTCGAGTCTCCTCGGCAATCAGCCCCAGCATTTT.

The CDR3 is CASSYSQGLEQYF. Here the CDR3 DNA reads TGTGCCAGCAGCTATTCACAGGGTCTCGAGCAGTACTTC. The chain employs TRBV7-3 and TRBJ2-7; possibly TRBD1 for D (6 bases). The CDR3 is 13 amino acids. Germline lookup yields CDR1 SGHTA and CDR2 FQGTGA. Trimming took off 4 bases at V and 6 bases at J, with 13 bases between the two ends.

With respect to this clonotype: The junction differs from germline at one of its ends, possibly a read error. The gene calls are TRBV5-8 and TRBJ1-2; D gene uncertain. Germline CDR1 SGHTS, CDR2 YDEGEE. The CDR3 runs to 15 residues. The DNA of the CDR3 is TGCGCCAGCAGCCTCAGCGCCGAGCGTATCTCGGGCTACACCTTC. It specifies CASSLSAERISGYTF.

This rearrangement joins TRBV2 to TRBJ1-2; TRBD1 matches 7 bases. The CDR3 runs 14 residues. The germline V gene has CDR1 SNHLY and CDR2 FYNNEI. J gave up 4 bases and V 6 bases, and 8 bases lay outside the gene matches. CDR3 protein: CASSPGTARYGYTF. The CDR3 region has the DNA TGTGCCAGCAGCCCCGGGACAGCCCGCTATGGCTACACCTTC. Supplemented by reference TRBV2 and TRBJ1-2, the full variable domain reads EPEVTQTPSHQVTQMGQEVILRCVPISNHLYFYWYRQILGQKVEFLVSFYNNEISEKSEIFDDQFSVERPDGSNFTLKIRSTKLEDSAMYFCASSPGTARYGYTFGSGTRLTVV.

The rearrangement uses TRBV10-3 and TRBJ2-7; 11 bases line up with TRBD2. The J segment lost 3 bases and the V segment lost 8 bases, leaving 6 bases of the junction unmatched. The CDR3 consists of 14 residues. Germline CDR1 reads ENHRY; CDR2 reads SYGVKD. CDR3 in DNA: TGTGCCATCCGAACGGGACTAGCGGACTACGAGCAGTACTTC. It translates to CAIRTGLADYEQYF.

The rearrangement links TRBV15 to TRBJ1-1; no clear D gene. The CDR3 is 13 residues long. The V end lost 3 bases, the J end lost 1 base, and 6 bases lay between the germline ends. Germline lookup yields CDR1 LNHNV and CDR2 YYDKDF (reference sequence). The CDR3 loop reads CATSRRENTEAFF. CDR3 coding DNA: TGTGCCACCAGCAGGCGGGAGAACACTGAAGCTTTCTTT.

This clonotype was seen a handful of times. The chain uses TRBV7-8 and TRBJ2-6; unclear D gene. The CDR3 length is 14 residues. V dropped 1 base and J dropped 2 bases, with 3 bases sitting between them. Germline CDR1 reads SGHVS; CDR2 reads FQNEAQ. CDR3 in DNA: TGTGCCAGCAGCTTAGACCCTGGGGCCAACGTCCTGACTTTC. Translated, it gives CASSLDPGANVLTF. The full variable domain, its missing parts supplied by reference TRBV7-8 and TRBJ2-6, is GAGVSQSPRYKVAKRGQDVALRCDPISGHVSLFWYQQALGQGPEFLTYFQNEAQLDKSGLPSDRFFAERPEGSVSTLKIQRTQQEDSAVYLCASSLDPGANVLTFGAGSRLTVL.

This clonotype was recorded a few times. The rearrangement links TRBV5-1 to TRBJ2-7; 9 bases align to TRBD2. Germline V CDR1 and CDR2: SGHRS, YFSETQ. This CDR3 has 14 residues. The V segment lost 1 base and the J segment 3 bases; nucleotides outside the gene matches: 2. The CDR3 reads CASSLPSGVYEQYF. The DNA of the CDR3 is TGCGCCAGCAGCTTGCCTAGCGGGGTCTACGAGCAGTACTTC.

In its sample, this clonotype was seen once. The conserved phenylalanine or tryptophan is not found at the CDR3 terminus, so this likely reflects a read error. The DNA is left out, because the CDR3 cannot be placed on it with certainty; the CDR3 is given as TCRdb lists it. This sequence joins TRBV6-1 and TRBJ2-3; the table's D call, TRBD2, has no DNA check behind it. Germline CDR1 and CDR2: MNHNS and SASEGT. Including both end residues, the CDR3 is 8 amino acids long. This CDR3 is CASSEGGG.

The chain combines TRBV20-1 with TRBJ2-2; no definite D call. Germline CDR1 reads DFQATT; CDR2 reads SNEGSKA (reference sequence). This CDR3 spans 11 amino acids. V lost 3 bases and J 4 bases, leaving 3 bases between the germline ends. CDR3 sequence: CSASPTGELFF. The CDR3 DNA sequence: TGCAGTGCTAGTCCCACCGGGGAGCTGTTTTTT.

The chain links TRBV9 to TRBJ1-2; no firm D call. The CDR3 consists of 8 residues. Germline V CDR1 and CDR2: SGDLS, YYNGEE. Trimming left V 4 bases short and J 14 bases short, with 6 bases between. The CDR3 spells CASSPSTF. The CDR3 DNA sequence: TGTGCCAGCAGCCCTTCAACCTTC.

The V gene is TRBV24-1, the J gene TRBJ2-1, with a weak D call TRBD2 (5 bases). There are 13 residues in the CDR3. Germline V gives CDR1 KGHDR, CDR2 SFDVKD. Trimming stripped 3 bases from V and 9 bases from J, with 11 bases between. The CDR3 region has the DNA TGTGCCACCAGTGATCACGCGGGCCCTGAGCAGTTCTTC. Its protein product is CATSDHAGPEQFF.

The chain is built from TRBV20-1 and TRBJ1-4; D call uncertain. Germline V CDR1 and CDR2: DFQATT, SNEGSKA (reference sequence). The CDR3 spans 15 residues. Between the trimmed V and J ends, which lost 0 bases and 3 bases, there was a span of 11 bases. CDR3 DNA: TGCAGTGCTAGAGATCCCACCGCGGCTAATGAAAAACTGTTTTTT. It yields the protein CSARDPTAANEKLFF.

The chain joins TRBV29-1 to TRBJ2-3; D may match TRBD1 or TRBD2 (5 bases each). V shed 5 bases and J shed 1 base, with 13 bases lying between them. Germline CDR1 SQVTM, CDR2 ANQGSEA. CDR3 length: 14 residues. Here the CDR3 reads CSVLLRGGTDTQYF. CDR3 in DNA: TGCAGCGTTCTTCTAAGAGGGGGCACAGATACGCAGTATTTT.

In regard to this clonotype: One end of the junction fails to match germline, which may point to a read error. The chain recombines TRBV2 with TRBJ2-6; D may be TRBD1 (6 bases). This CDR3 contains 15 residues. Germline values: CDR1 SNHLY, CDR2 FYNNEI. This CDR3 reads CASRQDSSGANVLIF. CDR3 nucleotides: TGTGCCAGCAGACAGGACAGCTCTGGGGCCAACGTCCTGATTTTC.

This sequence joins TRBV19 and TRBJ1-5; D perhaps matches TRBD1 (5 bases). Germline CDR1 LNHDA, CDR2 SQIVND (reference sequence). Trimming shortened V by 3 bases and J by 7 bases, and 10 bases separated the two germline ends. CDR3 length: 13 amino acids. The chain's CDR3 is CASSIGGEQPQHF. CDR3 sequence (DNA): TGTGCCAGTAGTATCGGGGGGGAACAGCCCCAGCATTTT.

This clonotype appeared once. CDR3 loop: CASGLVTWGNTEAFF. CDR3 coding DNA: TGTGCTAGTGGTTTGGTAACCTGGGGGAACACTGAAGCTTTCTTT. The chain employs TRBV12-5 and TRBJ1-1; D gene unclear. The CDR3 sequence is 15 residues long. CDR1 and CDR2 from the germline V gene are LGHNT and FRNRAP. Trimming removed 0 bases from V and 1 base from J, with 9 bases in between.

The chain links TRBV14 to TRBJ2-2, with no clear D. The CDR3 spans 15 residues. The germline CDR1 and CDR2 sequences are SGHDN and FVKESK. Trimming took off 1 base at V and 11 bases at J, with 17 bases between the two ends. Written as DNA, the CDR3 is TGTGCCAGCAGCCAAGTATTTAACGATGTAGGTGAGCTGTTTTTT. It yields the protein CASSQVFNDVGELFF. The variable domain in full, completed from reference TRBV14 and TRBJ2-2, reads EAGVTQFPSHSVIEKGQTVTLRCDPISGHDNLYWYRRVMGKEIKFLLHFVKESKQDESGMPNNRFLAERTGGTYSTLKVQPAELEDSGVYFCASSQVFNDVGELFFGEGSRLTVL.

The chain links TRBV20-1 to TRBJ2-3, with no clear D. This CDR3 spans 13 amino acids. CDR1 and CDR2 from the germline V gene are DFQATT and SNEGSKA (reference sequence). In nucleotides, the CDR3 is TGCAGCCCTCAGTCCCCTTCGACAGATACGCAGTATTTT. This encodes CSPQSPSTDTQYF.

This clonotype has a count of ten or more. CDR3 nucleotide sequence: TGTGCCAGCAGGGAACCCGGGACAGGGGAAGAGACCCAGTACTTC. Protein product: CASREPGTGEETQYF. J is TRBJ2-5 and V is TRBV11-3; 10 bases agree with TRBD1. The CDR3 runs 15 residues. Per germline, CDR1 SGHNT and CDR2 YENEEA. V lost 6 bases to trimming and J lost 3 bases; unmatched junction nucleotides: 7.

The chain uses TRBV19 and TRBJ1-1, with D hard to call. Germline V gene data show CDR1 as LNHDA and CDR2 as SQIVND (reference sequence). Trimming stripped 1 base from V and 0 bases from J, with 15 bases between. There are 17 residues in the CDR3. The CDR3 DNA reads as TGTGCCAGTAGTATAGGTTCGAGGGTCTCGGTGAACACTGAAGCTTTCTTT. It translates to CASSIGSRVSVNTEAFF. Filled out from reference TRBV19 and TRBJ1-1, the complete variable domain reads DGGITQSPKYLFRKEGQNVTLSCEQNLNHDAMYWYRQDPGQGLRLIYYSQIVNDFQKGDIAEGYSVSREKKESFPLTVTSAQKNPTAFYLCASSIGSRVSVNTEAFFGQGTRLTVV.